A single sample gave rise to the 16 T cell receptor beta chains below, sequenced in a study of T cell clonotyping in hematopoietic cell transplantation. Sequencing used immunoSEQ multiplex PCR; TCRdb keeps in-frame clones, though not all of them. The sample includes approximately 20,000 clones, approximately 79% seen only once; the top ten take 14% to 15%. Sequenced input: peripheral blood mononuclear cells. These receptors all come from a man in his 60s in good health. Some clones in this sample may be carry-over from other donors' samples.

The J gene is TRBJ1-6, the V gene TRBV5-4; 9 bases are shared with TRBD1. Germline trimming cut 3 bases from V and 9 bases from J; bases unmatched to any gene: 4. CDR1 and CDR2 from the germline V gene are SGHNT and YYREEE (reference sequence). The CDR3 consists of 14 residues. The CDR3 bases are TGTGCCAGCAGCTCACAGGGGGCGCGTTCACCCCTCCACTTT. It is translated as CASSSQGARSPLHF.

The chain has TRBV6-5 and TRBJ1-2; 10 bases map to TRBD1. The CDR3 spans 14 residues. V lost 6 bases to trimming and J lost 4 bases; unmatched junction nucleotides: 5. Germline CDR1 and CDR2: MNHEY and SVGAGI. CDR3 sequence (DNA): TGTGCCAGCAGCCGGACAGGGGGGGTCTATGGCTACACCTTC. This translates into CASSRTGGVYGYTF.

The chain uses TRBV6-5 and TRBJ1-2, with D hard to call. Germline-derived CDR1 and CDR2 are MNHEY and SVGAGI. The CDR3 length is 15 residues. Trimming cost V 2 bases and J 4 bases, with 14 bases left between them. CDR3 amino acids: CASSYARGESYGYTF. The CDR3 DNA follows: TGTGCCAGCAGTTACGCTCGGGGAGAGAGCTATGGCTACACCTTC.

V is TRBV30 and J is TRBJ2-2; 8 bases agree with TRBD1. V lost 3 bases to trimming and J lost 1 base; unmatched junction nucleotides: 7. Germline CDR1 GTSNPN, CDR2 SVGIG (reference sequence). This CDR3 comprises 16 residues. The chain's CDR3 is CAWRGHTGGNTGELFF. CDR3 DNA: TGTGCCTGGAGAGGTCATACAGGGGGGAACACCGGGGAGCTGTTTTTT. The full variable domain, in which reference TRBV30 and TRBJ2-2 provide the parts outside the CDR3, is SQTIHQWPATLVQPVGSPLSLECTVEGTSNPNLYWYRQAAGRGLQLLFYSVGIGQISSEVPQNLSASRPQDRQFILSSKKLLLSDSGFYLCAWRGHTGGNTGELFFGEGSRLTVL.

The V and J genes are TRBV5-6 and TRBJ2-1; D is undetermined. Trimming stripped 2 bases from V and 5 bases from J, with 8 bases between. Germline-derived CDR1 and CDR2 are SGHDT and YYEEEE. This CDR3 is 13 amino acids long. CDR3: CASSFFADNEQFF. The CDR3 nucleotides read TGTGCCAGCAGCTTTTTTGCGGACAATGAGCAGTTCTTC.

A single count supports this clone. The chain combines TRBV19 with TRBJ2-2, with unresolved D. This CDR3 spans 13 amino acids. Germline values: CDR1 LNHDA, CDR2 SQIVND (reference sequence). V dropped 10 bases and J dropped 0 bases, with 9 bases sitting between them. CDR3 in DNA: TGTGCCACCGCGCATCCGAACACCGGGGAGCTGTTTTTT. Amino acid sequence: CATAHPNTGELFF.

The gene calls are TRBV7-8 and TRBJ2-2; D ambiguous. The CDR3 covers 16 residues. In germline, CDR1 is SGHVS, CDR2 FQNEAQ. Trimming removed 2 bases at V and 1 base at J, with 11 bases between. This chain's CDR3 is CASSLTSAGNTGELFF. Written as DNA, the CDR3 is TGTGCCAGCAGCTTAACCTCCGCTGGGAACACCGGGGAGCTGTTTTTT.

The CDR3 reads CASSPAGVETQYF. CDR3 nucleotides: TGTGCCAGCAGTCCCGCAGGGGTGGAGACCCAGTACTTC. The rearrangement joins TRBV28 to TRBJ2-5; D possibly corresponds to TRBD1 (6 bases). The germline gives CDR1 MDHEN, CDR2 SYDVKM. The CDR3 has 13 residues. Trimming removed 5 bases at V and 5 bases at J, with 12 bases between.

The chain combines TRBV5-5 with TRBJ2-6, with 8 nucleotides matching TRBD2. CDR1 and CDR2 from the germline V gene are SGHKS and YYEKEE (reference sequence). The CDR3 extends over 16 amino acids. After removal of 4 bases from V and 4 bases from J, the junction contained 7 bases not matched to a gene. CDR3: CASSRTSSGGANVLTF. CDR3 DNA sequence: TGTGCCAGCAGCCGGACTAGCTCTGGCGGGGCCAACGTCCTGACTTTC.

The DNA of the CDR3 is TGTGCCAGCAGCCCCGGGACAGGGATCGATACGCAGTATTTT. Protein sequence: CASSPGTGIDTQYF. The chain recombines TRBV7-6 with TRBJ2-3, with 9 bases that match TRBD1. CDR1 is SGHVS, CDR2 FNYEAQ, per germline. V shed 5 bases and J 6 bases; nucleotides not matched to a gene: 6. The CDR3 is made up of 14 amino acids.

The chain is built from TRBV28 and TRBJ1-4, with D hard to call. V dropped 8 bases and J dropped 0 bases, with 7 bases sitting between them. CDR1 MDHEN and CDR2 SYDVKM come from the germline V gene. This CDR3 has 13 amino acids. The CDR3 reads CASRSSTNEKLFF. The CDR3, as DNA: TGTGCCAGCCGAAGTTCAACTAATGAAAAACTGTTTTTT.

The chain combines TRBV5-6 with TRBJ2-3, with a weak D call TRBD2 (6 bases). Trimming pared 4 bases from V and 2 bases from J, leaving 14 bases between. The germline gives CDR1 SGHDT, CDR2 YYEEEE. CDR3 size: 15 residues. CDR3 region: CASSPGRGNTDTQYF. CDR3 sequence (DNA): TGTGCCAGCAGCCCCGGGAGAGGGAACACAGATACGCAGTATTTT. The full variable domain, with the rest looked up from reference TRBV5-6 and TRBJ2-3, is DAGVTQSPTHLIKTRGQQVTLRCSPKSGHDTVSWYQQALGQGPQFIFQYYEEEERQRGNFPDRFSGHQFPNYSSELNVNALLLGDSALYLCASSPGRGNTDTQYFGPGTRLTVL.

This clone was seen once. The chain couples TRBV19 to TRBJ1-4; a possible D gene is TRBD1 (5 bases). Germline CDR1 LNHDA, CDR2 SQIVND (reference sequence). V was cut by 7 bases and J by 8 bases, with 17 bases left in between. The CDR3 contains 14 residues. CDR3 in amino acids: CASKQKGRDEKLFF. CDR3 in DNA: TGTGCCAGTAAACAAAAGGGAAGGGACGAAAAACTGTTTTTT.

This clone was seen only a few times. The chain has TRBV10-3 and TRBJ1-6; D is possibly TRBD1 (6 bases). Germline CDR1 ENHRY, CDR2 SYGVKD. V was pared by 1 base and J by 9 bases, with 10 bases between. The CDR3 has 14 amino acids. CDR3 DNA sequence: TGTGCCATCAGTGAGTATGAAGGGGGTTCACCCCTCCACTTT. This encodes CAISEYEGGSPLHF.

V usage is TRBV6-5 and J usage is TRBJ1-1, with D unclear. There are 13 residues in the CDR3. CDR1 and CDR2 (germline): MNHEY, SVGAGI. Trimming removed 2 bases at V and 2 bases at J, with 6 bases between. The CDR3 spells CASSYVLNTEAFF. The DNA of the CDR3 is TGTGCCAGCAGTTACGTACTTAACACTGAAGCTTTCTTT.

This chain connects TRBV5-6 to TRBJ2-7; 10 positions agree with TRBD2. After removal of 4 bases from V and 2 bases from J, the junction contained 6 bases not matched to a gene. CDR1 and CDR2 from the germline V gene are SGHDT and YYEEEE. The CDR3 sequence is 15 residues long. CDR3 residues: CASSSPSGGTYEQYF. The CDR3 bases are TGTGCCAGCAGCAGTCCTAGCGGGGGAACCTACGAGCAGTACTTC.